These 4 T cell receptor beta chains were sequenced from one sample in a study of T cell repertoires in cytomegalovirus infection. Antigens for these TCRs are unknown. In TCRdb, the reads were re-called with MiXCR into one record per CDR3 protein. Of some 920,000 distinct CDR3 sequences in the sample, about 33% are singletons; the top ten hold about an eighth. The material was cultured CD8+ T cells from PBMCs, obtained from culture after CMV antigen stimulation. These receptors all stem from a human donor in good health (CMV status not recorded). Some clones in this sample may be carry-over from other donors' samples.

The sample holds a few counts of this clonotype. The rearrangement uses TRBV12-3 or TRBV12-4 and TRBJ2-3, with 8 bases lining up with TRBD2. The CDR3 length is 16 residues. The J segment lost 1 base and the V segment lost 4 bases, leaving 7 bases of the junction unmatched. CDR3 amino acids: CASSSIAGIRTDTQYF. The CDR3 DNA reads TGTGCCAGCAGTTCCATAGCGGGAATCCGCACAGATACGCAGTATTTT.

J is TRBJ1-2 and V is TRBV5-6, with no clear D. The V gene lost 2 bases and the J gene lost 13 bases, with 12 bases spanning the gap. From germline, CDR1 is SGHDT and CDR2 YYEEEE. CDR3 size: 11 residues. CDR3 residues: CASSFDQTSTF. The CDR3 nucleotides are TGTGCCAGCAGCTTTGATCAGACTAGCACCTTC. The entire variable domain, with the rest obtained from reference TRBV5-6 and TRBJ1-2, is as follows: DAGVTQSPTHLIKTRGQQVTLRCSPKSGHDTVSWYQQALGQGPQFIFQYYEEEERQRGNFPDRFSGHQFPNYSSELNVNALLLGDSALYLCASSFDQTSTFGSGTRLTVV.

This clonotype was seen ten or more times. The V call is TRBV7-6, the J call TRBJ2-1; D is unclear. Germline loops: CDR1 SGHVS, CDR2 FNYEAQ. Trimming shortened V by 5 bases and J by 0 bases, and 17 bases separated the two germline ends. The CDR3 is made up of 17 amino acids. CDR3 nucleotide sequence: TGTGCCAGCAGCGTTTCAGGCAGCATCTCCTCCTACAATGAGCAGTTCTTC. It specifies CASSVSGSISSYNEQFF. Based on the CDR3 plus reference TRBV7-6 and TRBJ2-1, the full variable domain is GAGVSQSPRYKVTKRGQDVALRCDPISGHVSLYWYRQALGQGPEFLTYFNYEAQQDKSGLPNDRFSAERPEGSISTLTIQRTEQRDSAMYRCASSVSGSISSYNEQFFGPGTRLTVL.

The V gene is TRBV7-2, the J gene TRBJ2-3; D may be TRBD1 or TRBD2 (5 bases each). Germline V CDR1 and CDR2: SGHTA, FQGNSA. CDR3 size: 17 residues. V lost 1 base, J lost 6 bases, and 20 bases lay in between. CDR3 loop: CASSLGHPGTPRDTQYF. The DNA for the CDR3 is TGTGCCAGCAGCTTAGGTCATCCCGGGACCCCCCGTGATACGCAGTATTTT.